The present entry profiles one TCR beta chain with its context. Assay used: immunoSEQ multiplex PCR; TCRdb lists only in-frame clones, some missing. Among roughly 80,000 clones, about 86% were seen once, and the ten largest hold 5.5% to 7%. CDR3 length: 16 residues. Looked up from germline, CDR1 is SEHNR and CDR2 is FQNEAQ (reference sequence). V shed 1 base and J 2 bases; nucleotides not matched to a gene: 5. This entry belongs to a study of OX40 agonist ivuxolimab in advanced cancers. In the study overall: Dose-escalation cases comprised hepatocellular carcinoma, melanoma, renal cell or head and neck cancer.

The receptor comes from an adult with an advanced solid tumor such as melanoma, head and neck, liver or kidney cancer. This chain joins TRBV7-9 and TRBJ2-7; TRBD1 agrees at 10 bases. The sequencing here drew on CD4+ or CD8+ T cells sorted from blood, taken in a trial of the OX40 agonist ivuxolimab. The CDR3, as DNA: TGTGCCAGCAGCTTAGGCGGACAGGGGGTCGCCTACGAGCAGTACTTC. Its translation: CASSLGGQGVAYEQYF.